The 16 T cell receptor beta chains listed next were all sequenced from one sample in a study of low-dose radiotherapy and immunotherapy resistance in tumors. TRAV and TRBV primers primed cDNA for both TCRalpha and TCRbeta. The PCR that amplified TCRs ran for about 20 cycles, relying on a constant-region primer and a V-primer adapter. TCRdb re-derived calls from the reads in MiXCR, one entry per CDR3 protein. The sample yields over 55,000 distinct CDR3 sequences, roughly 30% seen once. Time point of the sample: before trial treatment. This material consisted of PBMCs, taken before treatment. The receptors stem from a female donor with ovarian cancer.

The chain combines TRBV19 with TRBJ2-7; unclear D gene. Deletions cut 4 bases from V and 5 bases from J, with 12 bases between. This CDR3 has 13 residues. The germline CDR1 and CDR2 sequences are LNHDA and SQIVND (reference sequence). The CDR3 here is CASSTTAGNEQYF. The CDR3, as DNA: TGTGCCAGTAGTACTACGGCAGGCAACGAGCAGTACTTC.

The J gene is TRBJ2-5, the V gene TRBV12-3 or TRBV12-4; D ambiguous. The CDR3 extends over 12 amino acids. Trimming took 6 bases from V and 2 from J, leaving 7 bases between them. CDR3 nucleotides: TGTGCCAGCAGCCGAACACAAGAGACCCAGTACTTC. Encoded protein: CASSRTQETQYF.

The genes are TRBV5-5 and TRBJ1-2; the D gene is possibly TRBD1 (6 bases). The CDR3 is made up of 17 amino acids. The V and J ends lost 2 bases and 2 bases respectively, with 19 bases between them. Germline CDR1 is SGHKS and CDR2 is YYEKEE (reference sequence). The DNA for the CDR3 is TGTGCCAGCAGCTTATCCCCCCTCGGCCAGGGGAACTATGGCTACACCTTC. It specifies CASSLSPLGQGNYGYTF.

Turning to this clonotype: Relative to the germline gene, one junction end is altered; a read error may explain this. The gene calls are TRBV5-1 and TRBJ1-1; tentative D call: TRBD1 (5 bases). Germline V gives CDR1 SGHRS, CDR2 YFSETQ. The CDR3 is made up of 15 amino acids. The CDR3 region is CASSLAGTVNTEALF. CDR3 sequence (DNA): TGCGCCAGCAGCTTAGCCGGGACTGTGAACACTGAAGCTTTATTT.

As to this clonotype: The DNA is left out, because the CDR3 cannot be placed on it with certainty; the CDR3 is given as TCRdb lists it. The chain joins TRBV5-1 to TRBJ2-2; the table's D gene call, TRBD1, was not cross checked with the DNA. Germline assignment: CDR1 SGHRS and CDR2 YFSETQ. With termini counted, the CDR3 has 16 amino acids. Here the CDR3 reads CASSLGQGNTGELFFF.

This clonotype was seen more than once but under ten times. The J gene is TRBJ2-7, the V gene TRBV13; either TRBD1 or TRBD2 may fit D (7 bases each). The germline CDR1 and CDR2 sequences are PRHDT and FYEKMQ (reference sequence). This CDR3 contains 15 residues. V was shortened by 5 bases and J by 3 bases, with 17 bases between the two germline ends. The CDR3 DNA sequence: TGTGCCAGCAGCCGAGCGGGACAGATCCTCTACGAGCAGTACTTC. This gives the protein CASSRAGQILYEQYF. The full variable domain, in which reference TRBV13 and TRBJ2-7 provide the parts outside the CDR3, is AAGVIQSPRHLIKEKRETATLKCYPIPRHDTVYWYQQGPGQDPQFLISFYEKMQSDKGSIPDRFSAQQFSDYHSELNMSSLELGDSALYFCASSRAGQILYEQYFGPGTRLTVT.

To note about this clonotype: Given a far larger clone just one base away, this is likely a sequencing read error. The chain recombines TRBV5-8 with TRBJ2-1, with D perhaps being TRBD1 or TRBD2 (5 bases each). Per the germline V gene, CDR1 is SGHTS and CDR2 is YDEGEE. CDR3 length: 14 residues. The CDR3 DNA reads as TGCTCCAGCAGCGCCCGGAGAGGATGGGACGAGCAGTTCTTC. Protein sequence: CSSSARRGWDEQFF. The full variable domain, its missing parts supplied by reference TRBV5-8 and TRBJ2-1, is EAGVTQSPTHLIKTRGQQATLRCSPISGHTSVYWYQQALGLGLQFLLWYDEGEERNRGNFPPRFSGRQFPNYSSELNVNALELEDSALYLCSSSARRGWDEQFFGPGTRLTVL.

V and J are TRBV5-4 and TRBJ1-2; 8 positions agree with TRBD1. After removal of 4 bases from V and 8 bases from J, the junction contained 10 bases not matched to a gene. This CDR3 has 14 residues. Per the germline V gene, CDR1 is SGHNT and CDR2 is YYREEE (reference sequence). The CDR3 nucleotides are TGTGCCAGCAGCCAGGCAGGGGGCGCGAAAGGCTACACCTTC. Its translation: CASSQAGGAKGYTF.

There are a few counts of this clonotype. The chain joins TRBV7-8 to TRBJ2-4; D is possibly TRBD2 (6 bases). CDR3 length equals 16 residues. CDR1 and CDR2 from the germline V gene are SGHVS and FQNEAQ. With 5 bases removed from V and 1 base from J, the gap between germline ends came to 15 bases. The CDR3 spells CASSRTTPSAKNIQYF. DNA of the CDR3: TGTGCCAGCAGCCGGACTACTCCCTCGGCCAAAAACATTCAGTACTTC.

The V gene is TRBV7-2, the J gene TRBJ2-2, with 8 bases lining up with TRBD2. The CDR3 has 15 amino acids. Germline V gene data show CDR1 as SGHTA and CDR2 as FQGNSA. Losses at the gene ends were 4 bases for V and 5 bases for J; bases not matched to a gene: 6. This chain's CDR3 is CASSSPGGGTGELFF. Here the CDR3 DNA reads TGTGCCAGCAGCTCCCCCGGGGGGGGGACCGGGGAGCTGTTTTTT.

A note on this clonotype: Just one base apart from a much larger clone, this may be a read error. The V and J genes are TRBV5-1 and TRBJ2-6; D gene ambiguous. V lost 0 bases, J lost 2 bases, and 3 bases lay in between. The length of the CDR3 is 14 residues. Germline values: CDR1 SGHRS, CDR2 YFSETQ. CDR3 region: CASSLDPGANVLTF. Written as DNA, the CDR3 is TGCGCCAGCAGCTTGGACCCTGGGGCCAACGTCCTGACTTTC.

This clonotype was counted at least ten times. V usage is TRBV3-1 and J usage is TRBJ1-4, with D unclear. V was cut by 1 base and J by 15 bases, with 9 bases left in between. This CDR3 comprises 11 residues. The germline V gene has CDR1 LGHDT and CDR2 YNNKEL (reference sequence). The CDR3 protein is CASSQGGMVFF. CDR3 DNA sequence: TGTGCCAGCAGCCAAGGAGGGATGGTGTTTTTT.

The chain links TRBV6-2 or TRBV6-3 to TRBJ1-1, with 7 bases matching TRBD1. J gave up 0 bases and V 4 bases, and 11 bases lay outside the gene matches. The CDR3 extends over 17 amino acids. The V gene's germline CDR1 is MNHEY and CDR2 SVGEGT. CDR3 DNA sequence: TGTGCCAGCAGTTCGGGACAGACCCCTAACATGAACACTGAAGCTTTCTTT. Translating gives CASSSGQTPNMNTEAFF.

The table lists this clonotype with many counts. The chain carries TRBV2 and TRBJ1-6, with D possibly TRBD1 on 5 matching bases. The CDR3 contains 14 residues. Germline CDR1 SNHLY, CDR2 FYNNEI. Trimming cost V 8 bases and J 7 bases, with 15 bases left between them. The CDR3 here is CASLPGPDNSPLHF. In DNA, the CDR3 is TGTGCCAGCCTACCGGGGCCGGACAATTCACCCCTCCACTTT.

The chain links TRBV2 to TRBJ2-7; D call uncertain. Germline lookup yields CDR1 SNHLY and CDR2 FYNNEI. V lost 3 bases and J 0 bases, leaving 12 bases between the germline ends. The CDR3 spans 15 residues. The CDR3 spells CASSDGAFPSYEQYF. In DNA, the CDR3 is TGTGCCAGCAGTGATGGAGCCTTCCCCTCCTACGAGCAGTACTTC.

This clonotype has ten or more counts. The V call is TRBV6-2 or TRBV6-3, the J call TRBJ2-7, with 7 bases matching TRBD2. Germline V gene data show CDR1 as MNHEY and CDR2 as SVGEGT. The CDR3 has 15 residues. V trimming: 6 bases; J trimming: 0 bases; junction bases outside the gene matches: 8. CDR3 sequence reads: CASRDLAESSYEQYF. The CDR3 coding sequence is TGTGCCAGCAGGGACCTAGCGGAGAGCTCCTACGAGCAGTACTTC.